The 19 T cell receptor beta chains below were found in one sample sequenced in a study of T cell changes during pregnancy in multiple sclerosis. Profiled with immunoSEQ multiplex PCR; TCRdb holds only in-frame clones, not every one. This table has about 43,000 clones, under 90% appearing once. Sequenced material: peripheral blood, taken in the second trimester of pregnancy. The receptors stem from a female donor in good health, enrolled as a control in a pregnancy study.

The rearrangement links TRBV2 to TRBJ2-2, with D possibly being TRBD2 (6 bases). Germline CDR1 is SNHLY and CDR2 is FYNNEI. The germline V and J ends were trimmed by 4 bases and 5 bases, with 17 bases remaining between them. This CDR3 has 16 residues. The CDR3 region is CASSGGDGRRTGELFF. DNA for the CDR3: TGTGCCAGCAGTGGCGGGGATGGCAGGAGAACCGGGGAGCTGTTTTTT.

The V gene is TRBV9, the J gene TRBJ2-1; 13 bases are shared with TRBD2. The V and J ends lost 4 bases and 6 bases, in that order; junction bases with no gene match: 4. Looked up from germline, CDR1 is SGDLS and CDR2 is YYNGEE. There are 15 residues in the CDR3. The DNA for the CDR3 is TGTGCCAGCAGCTCTACTAGCGGGGGGGCCAATGAGCAGTTCTTC. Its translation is CASSSTSGGANEQFF.

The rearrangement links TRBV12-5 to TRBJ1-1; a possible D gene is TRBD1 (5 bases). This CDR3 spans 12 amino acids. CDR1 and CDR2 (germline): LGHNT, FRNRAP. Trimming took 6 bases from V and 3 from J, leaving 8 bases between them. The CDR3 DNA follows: TGTGCTAGTGGCCTACAGGACACTGAAGCTTTCTTT. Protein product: CASGLQDTEAFF.

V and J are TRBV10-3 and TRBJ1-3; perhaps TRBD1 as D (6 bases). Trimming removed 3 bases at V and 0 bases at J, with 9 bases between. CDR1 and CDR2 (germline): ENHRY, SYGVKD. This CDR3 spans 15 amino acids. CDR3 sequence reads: CAISDGDNSGNTIYF. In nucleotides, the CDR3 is TGTGCCATCAGTGATGGGGACAACTCTGGAAACACCATATATTTT.

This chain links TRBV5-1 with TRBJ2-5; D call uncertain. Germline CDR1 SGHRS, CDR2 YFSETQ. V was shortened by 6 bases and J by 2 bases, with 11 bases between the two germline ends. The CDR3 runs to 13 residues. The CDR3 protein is CASKFSGQETQYF. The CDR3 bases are TGCGCCAGCAAGTTTAGTGGTCAAGAGACCCAGTACTTC.

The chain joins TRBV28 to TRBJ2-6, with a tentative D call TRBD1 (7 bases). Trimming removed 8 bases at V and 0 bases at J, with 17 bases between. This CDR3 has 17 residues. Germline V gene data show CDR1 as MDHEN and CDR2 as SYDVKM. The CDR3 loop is CASQGGGWSSGANVLTF. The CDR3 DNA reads TGTGCCAGCCAGGGGGGAGGCTGGAGCTCTGGGGCCAACGTCCTGACTTTC.

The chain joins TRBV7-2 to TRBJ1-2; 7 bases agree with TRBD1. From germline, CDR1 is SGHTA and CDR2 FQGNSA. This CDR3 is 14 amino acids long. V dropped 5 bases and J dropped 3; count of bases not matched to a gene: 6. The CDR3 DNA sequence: TGTGCCAGCAGCCCTAACAGGGGAGACTATGGCTACACCTTC. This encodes CASSPNRGDYGYTF.

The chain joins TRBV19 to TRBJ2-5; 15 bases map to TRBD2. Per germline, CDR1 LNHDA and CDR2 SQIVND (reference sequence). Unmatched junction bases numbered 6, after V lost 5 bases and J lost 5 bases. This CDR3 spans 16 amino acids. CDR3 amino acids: CASSRGTSGGWETQYF. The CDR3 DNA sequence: TGTGCCAGTAGTCGAGGGACTAGCGGGGGGTGGGAGACCCAGTACTTC.

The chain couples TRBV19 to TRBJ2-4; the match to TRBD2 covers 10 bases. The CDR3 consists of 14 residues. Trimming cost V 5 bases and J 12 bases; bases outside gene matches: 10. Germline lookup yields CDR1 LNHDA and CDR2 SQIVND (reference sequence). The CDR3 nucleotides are TGTGCCAGTAGTGTTAGCGGGGGGACGCCTGCTCAGTACTTC. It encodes CASSVSGGTPAQYF.

This CDR3 is CASSLDRETLNTGELFF. CDR3 DNA sequence: TGTGCCAGCAGCTTAGATCGGGAGACACTAAACACCGGGGAGCTGTTTTTT. The chain employs TRBV11-2 and TRBJ2-2; tentatively, D is TRBD2 (6 bases). The CDR3 covers 17 residues. CDR1 and CDR2 from the germline V gene are SGHAT and FQNNGV. V was trimmed by 0 bases and J by 2 bases, leaving 13 bases between them.

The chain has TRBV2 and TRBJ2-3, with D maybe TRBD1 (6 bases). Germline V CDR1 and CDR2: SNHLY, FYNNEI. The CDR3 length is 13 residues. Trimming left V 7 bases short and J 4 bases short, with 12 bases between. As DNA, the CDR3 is TGTGCCAGCACGTCAAACAGGGCAGATACGCAGTATTTT. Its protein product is CASTSNRADTQYF.

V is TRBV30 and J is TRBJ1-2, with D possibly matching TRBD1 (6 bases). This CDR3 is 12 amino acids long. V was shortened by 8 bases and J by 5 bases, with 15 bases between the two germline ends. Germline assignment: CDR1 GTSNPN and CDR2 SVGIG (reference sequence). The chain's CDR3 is CAGQQGTYGYTF. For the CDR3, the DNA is TGTGCCGGACAACAGGGTACTTATGGCTACACCTTC.

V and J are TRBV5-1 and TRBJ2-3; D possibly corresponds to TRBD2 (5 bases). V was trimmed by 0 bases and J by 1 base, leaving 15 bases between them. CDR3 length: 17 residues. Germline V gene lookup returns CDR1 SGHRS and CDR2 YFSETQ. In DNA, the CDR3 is TGCGCCAGCAGCTTGGGGCCCCGCGGGTCTGGCACAGATACGCAGTATTTT. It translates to CASSLGPRGSGTDTQYF.

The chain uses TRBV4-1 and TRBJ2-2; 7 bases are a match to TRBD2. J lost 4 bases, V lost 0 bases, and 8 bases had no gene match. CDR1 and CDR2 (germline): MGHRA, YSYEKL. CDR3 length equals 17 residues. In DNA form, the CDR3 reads TGCGCCAGCAGCCAAGATCGCGGGAGCGACTCCACCGGGGAGCTGTTTTTT. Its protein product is CASSQDRGSDSTGELFF.

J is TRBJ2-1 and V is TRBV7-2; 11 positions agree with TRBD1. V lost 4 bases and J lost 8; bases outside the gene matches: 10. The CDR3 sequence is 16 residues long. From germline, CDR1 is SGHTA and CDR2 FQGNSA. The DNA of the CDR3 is TGTGCCAGCAGCTCTTCCGGGACAGGGGGGTGGGATGAGCAGTTCTTC. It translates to CASSSSGTGGWDEQFF. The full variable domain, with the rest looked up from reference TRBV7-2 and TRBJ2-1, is GAGVSQSPSNKVTEKGKDVELRCDPISGHTALYWYRQSLGQGLEFLIYFQGNSAPDKSGLPSDRFSAERTGGSVSTLTIQRTQQEDSAVYLCASSSSGTGGWDEQFFGPGTRLTVL.

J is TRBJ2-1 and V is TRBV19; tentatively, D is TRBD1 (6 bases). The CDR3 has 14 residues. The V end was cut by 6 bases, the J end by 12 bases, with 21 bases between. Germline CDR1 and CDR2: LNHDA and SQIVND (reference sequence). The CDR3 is CASSDRTVSPVQFF. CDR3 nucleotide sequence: TGTGCCAGTAGCGACCGGACAGTTTCACCCGTGCAGTTCTTC.

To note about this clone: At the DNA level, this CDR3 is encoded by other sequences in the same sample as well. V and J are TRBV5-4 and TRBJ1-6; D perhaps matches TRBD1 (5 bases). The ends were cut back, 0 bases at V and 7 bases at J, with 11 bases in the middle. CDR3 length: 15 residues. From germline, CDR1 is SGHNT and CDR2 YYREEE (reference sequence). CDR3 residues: CASSLGGGGNSPLHF. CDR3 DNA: TGTGCCAGCAGCTTGGGTGGGGGAGGAAATTCACCCCTCCACTTT.

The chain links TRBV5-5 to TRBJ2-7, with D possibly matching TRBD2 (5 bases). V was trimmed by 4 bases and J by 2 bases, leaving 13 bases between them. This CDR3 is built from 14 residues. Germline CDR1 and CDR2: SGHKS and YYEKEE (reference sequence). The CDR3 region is CASSVDFIPYEQYF. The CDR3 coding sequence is TGTGCCAGCAGCGTGGACTTCATTCCCTACGAGCAGTACTTC.

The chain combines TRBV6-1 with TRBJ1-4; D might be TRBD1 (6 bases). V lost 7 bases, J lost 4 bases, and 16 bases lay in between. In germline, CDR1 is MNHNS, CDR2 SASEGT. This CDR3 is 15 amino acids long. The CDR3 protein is CASTRTAGINEKLFF. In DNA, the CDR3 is TGTGCCAGCACTAGGACAGCCGGGATTAATGAAAAACTGTTTTTT.